This T cell receptor beta chain was recorded in a study of blood T cell repertoires in COVID-19 (dated by TCRdb to 2020 to 2021). Looking at the study overall: Samples covering the acute and convalescent phases of COVID-19 were provided by collaborators in the United States, Italy and Spain. Deeply sampled blood TCRbeta repertoires from subjects exposed to, actively infected with, or recovered from COVID-19 were included in the dataset. The prospective study material was composed of cDNA or gDNA derived from T cells, B-cell-depleted T cells, or PBMCs. A de-identified subject ID, COVID-19 status, age in years and sex were almost always included in the sample metadata. Where HLA class I and class II types were available, the types were taken from metadata supplied by the sample provider, not from assay-based typing. Samples came from the ongoing ImmuneRACE study (first 160 participants) plus 1,254 subjects from 6 global collaborators. The repertoires were released in a freely available public database meant as a resource for research on the immune response to SARS-CoV-2.

Participants in the prospective study were aged about 18 to 89 years, lived in 24 United States geographic areas, and enrolled through a virtual design. In the prospective study, participants were assigned to cohorts based on the clinical history participants reported in a screening survey and a study questionnaire. ImmuneRACE Cohort 3 recovered participants were defined by two consecutive negative NP/OP PCR tests, healthcare professional clearance, or symptom resolution. In the prospective study, whole blood, serum and a nasopharyngeal or oropharyngeal swab were collected from each participant by mobile phlebotomists. Over a roughly 2-month period, participants in the prospective study had the option of providing additional blood draws and questionnaires. Blood samples from the prospective study were shipped frozen or at room temperature prior to DNA extraction. TCRbeta CDR3 regions were amplified from genomic DNA using the immunoSEQ Assay, a bias-controlled multiplex PCR. In the original analysis: Nucleated cell counts per sample were estimated from amplification of reference gene primers within the assay. To quantify the absolute abundance of each unique TCRbeta CDR3 rearrangement, sequence reads were collapsed and filtered. For each sample, productive Simpson clonality was calculated as the square root of Simpson's diversity index across productive rearrangements. This is the immuneACCESS table as TCRdb keeps it, with only in-frame sequences that have V and J called. A part of the clones is gone; compared with another copy, unresolved V genes explain less than half, and the rest is unexplained. That table supplies the V and J calls and clone size; D and trimming were determined from the DNA. Counted in this sample were 360,000 or so clones; roughly four fifths of them appeared once. The top ten hold around 5% of the sample.

Paper-wide results and their limitations: How much clinical and demographic metadata was included differed by source and by participant, and the metadata was provided uncurated.

Points on this clone: There is no known antigen for this receptor. No base qualities exist here, and no much larger clone lies one base off it.

The CDR3 numbers 15 residues from cysteine through phenylalanine. CDR3 DNA is the only sequence kept; it has 45 bases, read in frame from the first base. The CDR1 and CDR2 encoded by the germline V gene (reference sequence) are DFQATT and SNEGSKA. V drops 3 bases and J drops 0 bases, leaving 12 bases in between. Recombination linked TRBV20-1 to TRBJ1-3, with the D gene call left open. The sequence was collected from a woman aged 50 to 65 who had recovered from COVID-19. Sequencing was performed on PBMCs or T cells enriched from blood (not recorded which). The CDR3 loop reads CSASISPGSGNTIYF. The nucleotides are TGCAGTGCTAGTATATCCCCCGGCTCTGGAAACACCATATATTTT.